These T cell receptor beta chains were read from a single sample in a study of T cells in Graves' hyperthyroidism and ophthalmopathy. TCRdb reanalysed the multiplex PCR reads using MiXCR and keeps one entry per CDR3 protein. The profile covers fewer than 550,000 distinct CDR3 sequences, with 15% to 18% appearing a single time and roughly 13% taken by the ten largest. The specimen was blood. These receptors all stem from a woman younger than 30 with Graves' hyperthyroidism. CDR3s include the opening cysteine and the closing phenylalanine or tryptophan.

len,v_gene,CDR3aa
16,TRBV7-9,CASSLYSVATNEKLFF
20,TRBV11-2,CASSLNFASGRARVTGELFF
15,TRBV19,CASSMVGVREGEAFF
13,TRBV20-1,CSASGGRTDTQYF
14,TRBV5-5,CASSPGTSSYEQYF
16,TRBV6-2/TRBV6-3,CASSDRAFAGANVLTF
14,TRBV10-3,CAISEQGSNQPQHF
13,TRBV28,CASSPGGHNEQFF
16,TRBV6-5,CASSYAPGGANTEAFF
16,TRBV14,CASSRTRLNPFYGYTF
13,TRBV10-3,CAISVWGTNGYTF
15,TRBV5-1,CASSRTGTDNSPLHF
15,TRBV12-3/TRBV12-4,CASSLHNRGQSGYTF
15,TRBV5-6,CASSLGPTVSYGYTF
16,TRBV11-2,CASSLDPGGYTGELFF
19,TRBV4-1,CASSQDTTGADYSNQPQHF
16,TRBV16,CASSQSGQGASYGYTF
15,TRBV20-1,CSASSGWGANYGYTF
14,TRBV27,CASSLLDRDEGYTF
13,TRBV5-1,CASSLGLEETQYF
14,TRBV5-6,CASSLEGADEKLFF
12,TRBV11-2,CASSFGYDEAFF
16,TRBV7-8,CASSFYYIRSYNEQFF
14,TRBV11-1,CASSIGGTSYEQYF
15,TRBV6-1,CASSWGQGLNTEAFF
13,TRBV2,CASSVGADQPQHF
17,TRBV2,CASNRGTESYRGNEQFF
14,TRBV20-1,CSASWGTLGYEQYF